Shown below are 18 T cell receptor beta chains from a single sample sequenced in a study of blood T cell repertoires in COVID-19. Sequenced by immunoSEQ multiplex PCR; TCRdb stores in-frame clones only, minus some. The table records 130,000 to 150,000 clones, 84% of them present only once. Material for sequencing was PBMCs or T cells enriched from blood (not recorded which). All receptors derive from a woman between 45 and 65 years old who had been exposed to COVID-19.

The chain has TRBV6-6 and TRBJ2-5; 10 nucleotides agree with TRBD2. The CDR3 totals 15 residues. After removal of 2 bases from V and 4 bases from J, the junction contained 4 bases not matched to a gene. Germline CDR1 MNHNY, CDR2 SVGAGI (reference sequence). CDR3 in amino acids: CASSYGTSDRETQYF. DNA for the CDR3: TGTGCCAGCAGTTACGGGACTAGCGATCGAGAGACCCAGTACTTC.

CDR3 region: CATSDSPGLAINTGELFF. CDR3 bases: TGTGCCACCAGTGATTCCCCGGGACTAGCGATCAACACCGGGGAGCTGTTTTTT. V gene TRBV24-1 combines with J gene TRBJ2-2; 10 positions agree with TRBD2. Germline V CDR1 and CDR2: KGHDR, SFDVKD. The CDR3 runs 18 residues. V was clipped by 2 bases and J by 2 bases; unmatched bases: 7.

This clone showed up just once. The CDR3 DNA is TGTGCCAGCAGTGAAACCCCACACAGGGGTACAGGGCCCCAGCATTTT. Its translation is CASSETPHRGTGPQHF. This sequence joins TRBV6-1 and TRBJ1-5, with TRBD1 identical over 7 bases. The germline V gene has CDR1 MNHNS and CDR2 SASEGT. The CDR3 is made up of 16 amino acids. Trimming removed 2 bases from V and 9 bases from J; junction bases left unmatched: 13.

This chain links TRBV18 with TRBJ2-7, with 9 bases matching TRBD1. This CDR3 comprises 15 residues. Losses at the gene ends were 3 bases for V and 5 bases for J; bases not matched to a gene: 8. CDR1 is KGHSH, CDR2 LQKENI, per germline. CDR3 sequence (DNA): TGTGCCAGCTCACCCCTCGCGGACAGGGGAGACGAGCAGTACTTC. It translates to CASSPLADRGDEQYF.

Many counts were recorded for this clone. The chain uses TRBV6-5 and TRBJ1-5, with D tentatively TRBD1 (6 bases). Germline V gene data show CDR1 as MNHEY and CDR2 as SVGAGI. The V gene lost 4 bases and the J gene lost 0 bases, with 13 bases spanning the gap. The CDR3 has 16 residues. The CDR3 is CASSSWGPSSNQPQHF. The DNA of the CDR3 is TGTGCCAGCAGTTCCTGGGGGCCCAGTAGCAATCAGCCCCAGCATTTT.

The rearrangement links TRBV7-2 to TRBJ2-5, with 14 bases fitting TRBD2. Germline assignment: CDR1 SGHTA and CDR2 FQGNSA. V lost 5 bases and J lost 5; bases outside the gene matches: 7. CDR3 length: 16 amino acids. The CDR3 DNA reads TGTGCCAGCAGCCCACGACTAGCGGGGGGGTTGGAGACCCAGTACTTC. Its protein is CASSPRLAGGLETQYF.

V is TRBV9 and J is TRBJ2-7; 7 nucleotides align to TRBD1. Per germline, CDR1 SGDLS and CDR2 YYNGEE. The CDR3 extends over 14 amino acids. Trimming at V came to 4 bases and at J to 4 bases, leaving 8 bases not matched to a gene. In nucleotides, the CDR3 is TGTGCCAGCAGCCCAACAGGGGTCGATTACGAGCAGTACTTC. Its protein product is CASSPTGVDYEQYF.

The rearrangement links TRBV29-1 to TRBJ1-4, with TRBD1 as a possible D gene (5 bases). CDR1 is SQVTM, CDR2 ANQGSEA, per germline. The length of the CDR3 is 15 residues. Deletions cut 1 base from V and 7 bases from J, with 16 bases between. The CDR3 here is CSVEVGAGGGEKLFF. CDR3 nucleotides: TGCAGCGTTGAAGTGGGTGCGGGGGGTGGTGAAAAACTGTTTTTT.

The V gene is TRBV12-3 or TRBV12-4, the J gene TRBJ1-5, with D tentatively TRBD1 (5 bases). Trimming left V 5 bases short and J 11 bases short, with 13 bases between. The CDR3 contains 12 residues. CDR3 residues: CASSRHDSSQHF. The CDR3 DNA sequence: TGTGCCAGCAGTCGCCATGACAGTTCCCAGCATTTT.

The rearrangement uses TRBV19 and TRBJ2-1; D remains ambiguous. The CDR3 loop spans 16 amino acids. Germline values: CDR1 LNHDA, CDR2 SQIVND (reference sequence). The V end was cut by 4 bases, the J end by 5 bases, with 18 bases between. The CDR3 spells CASSTRFGGNDNEQFF. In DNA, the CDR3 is TGTGCCAGTAGTACCCGATTCGGCGGTAACGACAATGAGCAGTTCTTC.

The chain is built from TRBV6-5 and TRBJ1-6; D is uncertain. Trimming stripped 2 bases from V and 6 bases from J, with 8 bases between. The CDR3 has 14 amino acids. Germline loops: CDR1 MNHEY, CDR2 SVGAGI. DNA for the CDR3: TGTGCCAGCAGTTACGCAGTCCTTAATTCACCCCTCCACTTT. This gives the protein CASSYAVLNSPLHF.

The CDR3 is CASPGQSPMNTEAFF. For the CDR3, the DNA is TGCGCCAGCCCGGGACAGAGCCCCATGAACACTGAAGCTTTCTTT. The chain recombines TRBV23-1 with TRBJ1-1, with 7 bases matching TRBD1. TRBV23-1 is placed among ORFs of uncertain function. With V trimmed by 8 bases and J by 0 bases, 9 bases remained unmatched. The CDR3 runs to 15 residues.

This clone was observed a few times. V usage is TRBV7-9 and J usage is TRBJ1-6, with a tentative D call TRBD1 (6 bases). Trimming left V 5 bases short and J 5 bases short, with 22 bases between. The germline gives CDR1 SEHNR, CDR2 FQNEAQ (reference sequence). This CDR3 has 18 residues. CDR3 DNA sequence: TGTGCCAGCAGCCCCCCTGGGGGCCCAGGGTTTAATAATTCACCCCTCCACTTT. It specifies CASSPPGGPGFNNSPLHF.

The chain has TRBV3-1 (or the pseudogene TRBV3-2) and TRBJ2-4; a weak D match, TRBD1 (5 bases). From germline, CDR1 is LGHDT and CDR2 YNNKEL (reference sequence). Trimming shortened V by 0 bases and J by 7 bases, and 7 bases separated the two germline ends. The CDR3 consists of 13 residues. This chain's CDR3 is CASSQDPGNIQYF. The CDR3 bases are TGTGCCAGCAGCCAAGATCCAGGGAACATTCAGTACTTC.

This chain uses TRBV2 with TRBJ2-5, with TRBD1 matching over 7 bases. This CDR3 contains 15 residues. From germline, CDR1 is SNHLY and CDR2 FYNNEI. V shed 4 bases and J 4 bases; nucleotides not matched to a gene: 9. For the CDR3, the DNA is TGTGCCAGCAGTGCGCCGACAGGGACGGGAGAGACCCAGTACTTC. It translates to CASSAPTGTGETQYF.

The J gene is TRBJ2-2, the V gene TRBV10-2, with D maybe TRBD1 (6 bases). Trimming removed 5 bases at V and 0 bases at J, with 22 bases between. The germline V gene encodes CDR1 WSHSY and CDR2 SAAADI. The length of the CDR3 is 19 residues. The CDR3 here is CASSSTLRDNQSNTGELFF. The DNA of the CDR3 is TGCGCCAGCAGTTCCACCCTCCGGGACAACCAATCGAACACCGGGGAGCTGTTTTTT.

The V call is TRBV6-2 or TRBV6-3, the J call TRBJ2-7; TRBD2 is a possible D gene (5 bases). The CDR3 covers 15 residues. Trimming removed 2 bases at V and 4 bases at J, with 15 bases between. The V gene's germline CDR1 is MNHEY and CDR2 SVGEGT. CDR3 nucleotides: TGTGCCAGCAGTTACAGGGATTCACTAGAATACGAGCAGTACTTC. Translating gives CASSYRDSLEYEQYF.

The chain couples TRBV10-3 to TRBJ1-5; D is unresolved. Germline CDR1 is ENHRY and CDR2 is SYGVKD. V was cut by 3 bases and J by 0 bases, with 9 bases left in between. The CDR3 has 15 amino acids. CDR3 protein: CAISDKANSNQPQHF. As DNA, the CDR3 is TGTGCCATCAGTGACAAAGCAAATAGCAATCAGCCCCAGCATTTT.